This T cell receptor beta chain was observed in a study of blood T cells in healthy people across ages. Study-wide context: Per two T cells, template switching captured roughly one barcoded beta molecule.

Trimming cost V 4 bases and J 8 bases, with 21 bases left between them. Germline values: CDR1 SGDLS, CDR2 YYNGEE. The CDR3 is 16 residues long. This clonotype has just a few counts. Its antigen remains unidentified. General observations from the study: Among T cells, TCR beta diversity per million cells dropped roughly linearly as age rose.

Using a J-beta primer mix together with a sample-barcoded 5' primer, a second PCR was run for roughly 7 to 11 cycles. Each sample yielded at least 3 million CDR3-containing paired-end reads. One entry per CDR3 protein, called by TCRdb with MiXCR from the 5' RACE reads. This table holds about 570,000 distinct CDR3 sequences, roughly 29% found once. Every donor contributed about 10 milliliters of peripheral blood by blood draw. This TCR derives from a woman aged 70-85 years in good health. Sample: blood. The chain has TRBV9 and TRBJ1-4, with D tentatively TRBD1 (5 bases). The CDR3 bases are TGTGCCAGCAGCTCACACGGAGGGGTTGGGGGAGAAAAACTGTTTTTT. Its translation is CASSSHGGVGGEKLFF.